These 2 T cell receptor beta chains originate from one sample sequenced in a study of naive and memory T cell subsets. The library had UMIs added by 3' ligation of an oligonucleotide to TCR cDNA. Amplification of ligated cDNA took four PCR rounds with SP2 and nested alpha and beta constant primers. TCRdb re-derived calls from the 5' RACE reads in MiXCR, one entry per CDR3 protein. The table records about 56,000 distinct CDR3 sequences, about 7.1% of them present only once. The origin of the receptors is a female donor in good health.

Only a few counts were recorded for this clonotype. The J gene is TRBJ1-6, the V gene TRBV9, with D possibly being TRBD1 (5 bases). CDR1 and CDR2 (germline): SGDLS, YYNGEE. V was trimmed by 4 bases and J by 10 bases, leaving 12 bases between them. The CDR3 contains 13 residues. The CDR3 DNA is TGTGCCAGCAGCACGGACGGGGGGTCACCCCTCCACTTT. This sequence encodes CASSTDGGSPLHF. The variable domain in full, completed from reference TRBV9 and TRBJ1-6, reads DSGVTQTPKHLITATGQRVTLRCSPRSGDLSVYWYQQSLDQGLQFLIQYYNGEERAKGNILERFSAQQFPDLHSELNLSSLELGDSALYFCASSTDGGSPLHFGNGTRLTVT.

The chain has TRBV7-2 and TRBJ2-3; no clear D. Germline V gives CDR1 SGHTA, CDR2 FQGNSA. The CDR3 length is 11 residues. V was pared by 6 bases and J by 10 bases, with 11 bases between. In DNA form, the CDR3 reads TGTGCCAGCAGTTACCTAGACTCGCAGTATTTT. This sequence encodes CASSYLDSQYF.